A single sample gave rise to the 20 T cell receptor beta chains below, sequenced in a study of CD8 T cells in Susac syndrome. When the RNA was reverse transcribed, random hexamers were used with an input of 0.5 to 1 ug. Each CDR3 protein gets one entry after TCRdb re-called the immunoSEQ multiplex PCR reads with MiXCR. The sample records 95,000 to 150,000 distinct CDR3 sequences, 85% to 95% being singletons. Sequenced material: CD8+ T cells from PBMCs. The receptors originated from a human donor with Susac syndrome.

The chain recombines TRBV9 with TRBJ2-3, with D possibly TRBD2 on 6 matching bases. Germline-derived CDR1 and CDR2 are SGDLS and YYNGEE. The ends were cut back, 0 bases at V and 2 bases at J, with 10 bases in the middle. This CDR3 is built from 15 residues. The CDR3 region has the DNA TGTGCCAGCAGCGTAGAGGGCGGGGACACAGATACGCAGTATTTT. Translating gives CASSVEGGDTDTQYF.

V and J are TRBV2 and TRBJ2-5, with D perhaps matching TRBD1 (5 bases). Per the germline V gene, CDR1 is SNHLY and CDR2 is FYNNEI. The V gene lost 6 bases and the J gene lost 5 bases, with 19 bases spanning the gap. This CDR3 comprises 15 residues. In DNA, the CDR3 is TGTGCCAGCAGGGGGTTGGGGCACAAAGGGGAGACCCAGTACTTC. It encodes CASRGLGHKGETQYF.

This clonotype was seen just once. This chain links TRBV27 with TRBJ2-7; the match to TRBD2 covers 13 bases. The J segment lost 0 bases and the V segment lost 5 bases, leaving 7 bases of the junction unmatched. CDR1 and CDR2 from the germline V gene are MNHEY and SMNVEV (reference sequence). The CDR3 consists of 17 residues. The CDR3 spells CASSLQTSGGISYEQYF. The CDR3 DNA follows: TGTGCCAGCAGTCTACAGACTAGCGGGGGGATCTCCTACGAGCAGTACTTC.

The chain combines TRBV12-3 or TRBV12-4 with TRBJ1-1, with TRBD1 matching over 9 bases. The junction had 11 bases not matched to a gene; V was cut back by 9 bases and J by 3 bases. The CDR3 runs to 15 residues. CDR3 in DNA: TGTGCCAGTTTTGGGGACAGGGAGGGCGACACTGAAGCTTTCTTT. The encoded protein is CASFGDREGDTEAFF.

This sequence joins TRBV25-1 and TRBJ1-4, with 10 bases lining up with TRBD1. Germline V lookup: CDR1 MGHDK, CDR2 SYGVNS. V dropped 6 bases and J dropped 8; count of bases not matched to a gene: 18. The CDR3 covers 18 residues. Here the CDR3 DNA reads TGTGCCAGCAGCGGCCCCGGGACAGGGGCCGACCCAGGGGAAAAACTGTTTTTT. This sequence encodes CASSGPGTGADPGEKLFF.

V gene TRBV5-1 combines with J gene TRBJ2-7; D is undetermined. Germline CDR1 SGHRS, CDR2 YFSETQ. The CDR3 is made up of 14 amino acids. With 1 base removed from V and 1 base from J, the gap between germline ends came to 9 bases. CDR3 sequence: CASSLSLKSYEQYF. The CDR3 DNA reads TGCGCCAGCAGCTTGTCTTTGAAATCCTACGAGCAGTACTTC.

The rearrangement joins TRBV3-1 to TRBJ2-3, with D possibly matching TRBD1 (5 bases). V was clipped by 1 base and J by 6 bases, with 11 bases between them. This CDR3 contains 14 residues. CDR1 and CDR2 (germline): LGHDT, YNNKEL (reference sequence). The CDR3, as DNA: TGTGCCAGCAGCCAAGTTTGGCCAGGGGATACGCAGTATTTT. Translated, it gives CASSQVWPGDTQYF.

The chain has TRBV27 and TRBJ1-5; the D is unclear. The germline CDR1 and CDR2 sequences are MNHEY and SMNVEV (reference sequence). With 3 bases removed from V and 2 bases from J, the gap between germline ends came to 8 bases. The CDR3 is 14 amino acids. CDR3 in amino acids: CASSLTGGNQPQHF. The DNA of the CDR3 is TGTGCCAGCAGTTTGACCGGGGGCAATCAGCCCCAGCATTTT.

V usage is TRBV20-1 and J usage is TRBJ2-1, with 12 bases lining up with TRBD2. The CDR3 runs to 19 residues. V shed 3 bases, J shed 0 bases, and the junction held 12 bases outside the gene matches. From germline, CDR1 is DFQATT and CDR2 SNEGSKA (reference sequence). CDR3 residues: CSASSPSGGVTSSYNEQFF. CDR3 coding DNA: TGCAGTGCTAGCTCCCCTAGCGGGGGGGTGACCAGCTCCTACAATGAGCAGTTCTTC.

This CDR3 is CASSQDLAGESPGELFF. In DNA, the CDR3 is TGTGCCAGCAGCCAAGATTTGGCAGGGGAATCCCCCGGGGAGCTGTTTTTT. This sequence joins TRBV3-1 and TRBJ2-2, with D possibly being TRBD1 (6 bases). Trimming shortened V by 0 bases and J by 6 bases, and 17 bases separated the two germline ends. Germline-derived CDR1 and CDR2 are LGHDT and YNNKEL (reference sequence). This CDR3 spans 17 amino acids.

V and J are TRBV5-1 and TRBJ1-5; D is undetermined. V dropped 0 bases and J dropped 0 bases, with 7 bases sitting between them. This CDR3 has 15 amino acids. Looked up from germline, CDR1 is SGHRS and CDR2 is YFSETQ. This chain's CDR3 is CASSLEGYSNQPQHF. The CDR3 DNA reads TGCGCCAGCAGCTTGGAGGGTTATAGCAATCAGCCCCAGCATTTT. Combining the CDR3 with reference TRBV5-1 and TRBJ1-5 gives the whole variable domain KAGVTQTPRYLIKTRGQQVTLSCSPISGHRSVSWYQQTPGQGLQFLFEYFSETQRNKGNFPGRFSGRQFSNSRSEMNVSTLELGDSALYLCASSLEGYSNQPQHFGDGTRLSIL.

The chain links TRBV9 to TRBJ2-3, with 8 bases lining up with TRBD2. Trimming at V came to 4 bases and at J to 2 bases, leaving 12 bases not matched to a gene. CDR1 is SGDLS, CDR2 YYNGEE, per germline. CDR3 length: 17 residues. The CDR3 DNA sequence: TGTGCCAGCAGCCCTCGTGGTAGCGGGGTTTCCACAGATACGCAGTATTTT. Amino acids: CASSPRGSGVSTDTQYF.

This chain uses TRBV14 with TRBJ2-1, with TRBD2 as a possible D gene (5 bases). Trimming cost V 3 bases and J 3 bases, with 9 bases left between them. CDR3 length equals 14 residues. Germline V gene sequence: CDR1 SGHDN, CDR2 FVKESK. The CDR3 loop reads CASSHVLDYNEQFF. CDR3 bases: TGTGCCAGCAGCCACGTACTAGACTACAATGAGCAGTTCTTC.

The chain couples TRBV29-1 to TRBJ2-1; 15 bases are a match to TRBD2. Losses at the gene ends were 3 bases for V and 2 bases for J; bases not matched to a gene: 5. This CDR3 spans 17 amino acids. Germline loops: CDR1 SQVTM, CDR2 ANQGSEA. CDR3 in DNA: TGCAGCGTTGACGGGACTAGCGGGGGGATCACCTACAATGAGCAGTTCTTC. Protein product: CSVDGTSGGITYNEQFF.

The gene calls are TRBV4-1 and TRBJ2-1; D call uncertain. Germline lookup yields CDR1 MGHRA and CDR2 YSYEKL. The CDR3 has 14 residues. V gave up 0 bases and J gave up 10 bases, with 13 bases separating them. CDR3 region: CASSQDQMGNEQFF. In DNA, the CDR3 is TGCGCCAGCAGCCAAGATCAGATGGGAAACGAGCAGTTCTTC.

The CDR3 nucleotides are TGTGCGGCACAGGGGGTCGACTATGGCTACACCTTC. Amino acid sequence: CAAQGVDYGYTF. This chain uses TRBV6-5 with TRBJ1-2, with TRBD1 identical over 8 bases. The CDR3 extends over 12 amino acids. Germline lookup yields CDR1 MNHEY and CDR2 SVGAGI.

The V and J genes are TRBV3-1 and TRBJ1-2; 9 bases agree with TRBD1. Trimming took 5 bases from V and 8 from J; bases not matched to a gene: 6. The CDR3 extends over 13 amino acids. Germline-derived CDR1 and CDR2 are LGHDT and YNNKEL (reference sequence). The DNA of the CDR3 is TGTGCCAGCAGCACCGGGACAGGGAGCGGCTACACCTTC. The encoded protein is CASSTGTGSGYTF.

The CDR3, as DNA: TGTGCCAGCAGTTCGGGTGGGAACTACGAGCAGTACTTC. Amino acid sequence: CASSSGGNYEQYF. This chain connects TRBV12-3 or TRBV12-4 to TRBJ2-7; D remains ambiguous. V gave up 4 bases and J gave up 3 bases, with 10 bases separating them. The length of the CDR3 is 13 residues.

This chain uses TRBV20-1 with TRBJ1-1, with 9 positions matching TRBD1. Per germline, CDR1 DFQATT and CDR2 SNEGSKA (reference sequence). This CDR3 has 17 residues. The trim removed 2 bases at V and 4 bases at J, leaving 14 bases unmatched. CDR3 protein: CSARHSGTGRLSTEAFF. The CDR3 nucleotides read TGCAGTGCTAGACACTCCGGGACAGGGCGTCTGAGCACTGAAGCTTTCTTT.

This clonotype was detected only a few times. The rearrangement joins TRBV7-3 to TRBJ1-2; D is unclear. Trimming removed 5 bases from V and 8 bases from J, with 12 bases in between. This CDR3 spans 12 amino acids. Germline V lookup: CDR1 SGHTA, CDR2 FQGTGA. The CDR3 nucleotides are TGTGCCAGCAGCAATCAACCGGGGGGCTACACCTTC. Translating it yields CASSNQPGGYTF.